One T cell receptor (beta chain) is described in this entry. These data originate in a study of cytomegalovirus exposure and HLA in healthy donors. Germline CDR1 is KGHSH and CDR2 is LQKENI. V was clipped by 6 bases and J by 8 bases; unmatched bases: 5. The CDR3 has 13 residues. The primer mix had 60 Vbeta and 13 Jbeta primers. Sequenced by immunoSEQ multiplex PCR; TCRdb stores in-frame clones only, minus some. The table lists just over 150,000 clones, around 74% of them singletons. The sample taken for sequencing was PBMCs. The chain has TRBV18 and TRBJ1-2; 11 bases match TRBD1. The sequence derives from a female donor in good health and CMV-seronegative. In nucleotides, the CDR3 is TGTGCCAGCTCCGCGGGACAGGGGGGCGGCTACACCTTC. This codes for CASSAGQGGGYTF.